The 31 T cell receptor beta chains below all came from one sample that was sequenced in a study of blood T cell repertoires in COVID-19. The method was immunoSEQ multiplex PCR; TCRdb's version includes in-frame clones alone and lacks a portion of them. The sample holds approximately 100,000 clones; around nine tenths are singletons and the top ten take around 3.2%. Sequencing was performed on peripheral blood. These TCRs come from a human donor in a cohort sampled during active COVID-19.

This clone appeared a few times. The chain couples TRBV30 to TRBJ2-6, with D perhaps matching TRBD1 (5 bases). This CDR3 is 15 amino acids long. In germline, CDR1 is GTSNPN, CDR2 SVGIG (reference sequence). Between the trimmed V and J ends, which lost 5 bases and 0 bases, there was a span of 11 bases. The CDR3 DNA reads TGTGCCTGGGGTGGGGCGGTCTCTGGGGCCAACGTCCTGACTTTC. Translation: CAWGGAVSGANVLTF.

The J gene is TRBJ2-3, the V gene TRBV12-5; 8 nucleotides line up with TRBD2. CDR3 size: 14 residues. Germline loops: CDR1 LGHNT, CDR2 FRNRAP. V shed 9 bases, J shed 5 bases, and the junction held 10 bases outside the gene matches. The CDR3, as DNA: TGTGCTAGCGCCAGAGAGCGGGAGTTAGATACGCAGTATTTT. Its translation is CASARERELDTQYF.

The V gene is TRBV5-1, the J gene TRBJ2-1, with TRBD1 matching 8 bases. The V gene's germline CDR1 is SGHRS and CDR2 YFSETQ. The CDR3 sequence is 15 residues long. V lost 3 bases, J lost 8 bases, and 10 bases stayed unmatched. The CDR3 sequence: CASSSGTGYWYEQFF. CDR3 coding DNA: TGCGCCAGCAGCTCCGGGACAGGTTATTGGTATGAGCAGTTCTTC.

The J gene is TRBJ1-2, the V gene TRBV7-9; D remains unclear. Germline assignment: CDR1 SEHNR and CDR2 FQNEAQ (reference sequence). The CDR3 runs 13 residues. V was cut by 4 bases and J by 5 bases, with 11 bases left in between. The CDR3 loop is CASSSRGAYGYTF. CDR3 coding DNA: TGTGCCAGCAGCTCACGGGGAGCGTATGGCTACACCTTC.

This chain uses TRBV14 with TRBJ2-3; no clear D gene. The CDR3 runs 11 residues. With 3 bases removed from V and 5 bases from J, the gap between germline ends came to 3 bases. The V gene's germline CDR1 is SGHDN and CDR2 FVKESK. CDR3 sequence reads: CASSHLDTQYF. CDR3 DNA sequence: TGTGCCAGCAGCCACTTAGATACGCAGTATTTT. The full variable domain, its missing parts supplied by reference TRBV14 and TRBJ2-3, is EAGVTQFPSHSVIEKGQTVTLRCDPISGHDNLYWYRRVMGKEIKFLLHFVKESKQDESGMPNNRFLAERTGGTYSTLKVQPAELEDSGVYFCASSHLDTQYFGPGTRLTVL.

The chain employs TRBV10-3 and TRBJ2-7; TRBD1 aligns across 10 bases. The germline V gene has CDR1 ENHRY and CDR2 SYGVKD. This CDR3 comprises 15 residues. Losses at the gene ends were 1 base for V and 4 bases for J; bases not matched to a gene: 4. CDR3 DNA sequence: TGTGCCATCAGTGAGTTGGACAGGGGGACATACGAGCAGTACTTC. It is translated as CAISELDRGTYEQYF.

The chain has TRBV7-2 and TRBJ1-6, with 8 nucleotides matching TRBD1. Unmatched junction bases numbered 7, after V lost 2 bases and J lost 7 bases. The CDR3 runs to 16 residues. Germline V CDR1 and CDR2: SGHTA, FQGNSA. CDR3 sequence (DNA): TGTGCCAGCAGCTTACGGTTTCGGACAGGGAATTCACCCCTCCACTTT. Amino acid sequence: CASSLRFRTGNSPLHF.

The chain uses TRBV3-1 (or the pseudogene TRBV3-2) and TRBJ2-3, with 12 bases matching TRBD2. The germline V gene has CDR1 LGHDT and CDR2 YNNKEL (reference sequence). The CDR3 totals 15 residues. V was clipped by 1 base and J by 7 bases; unmatched bases: 3. Here the CDR3 reads CASSQGLAGVYTQYF. CDR3 bases: TGTGCCAGCAGCCAAGGACTAGCGGGGGTGTATACGCAGTATTTT.

This clone was counted between two and nine times. Its ends do not fully match the called genes, so a read error is possible. This chain uses TRBV10-3 with TRBJ2-7, with D perhaps TRBD1 (6 bases). Per germline, CDR1 ENHRY and CDR2 SYGVKD. CDR3 length: 13 residues. CDR3 region: CALRAWGRGEQYF. As DNA, the CDR3 is TGTGCCCTCAGGGCCTGGGGCAGGGGCGAGCAGTACTTC.

This chain joins TRBV11-2 and TRBJ2-3; D is uncertain. The CDR3 spans 11 residues. Germline loops: CDR1 SGHAT, CDR2 FQNNGV. V lost 2 bases, J lost 8 bases, and 5 bases lay in between. For the CDR3, the DNA is TGTGCCAGCAGCTTAAGAGCTACGCAGTATTTT. The encoded protein is CASSLRATQYF.

V and J are TRBV6-4 and TRBJ2-1, with 9 bases aligning to TRBD2. Germline V gene sequence: CDR1 MRHNA, CDR2 SNTAGT. The CDR3 length is 16 residues. Trimming removed 3 bases from V and 9 bases from J; junction bases left unmatched: 12. The CDR3 DNA reads TGTGCCAGCAGTGAACTAGCGGGCACCGCCGGGCTTGAGCAGTTCTTC. The encoded protein is CASSELAGTAGLEQFF.

This chain joins TRBV6-5 and TRBJ1-5; D may be TRBD1 (5 bases). Trimming shortened V by 7 bases and J by 3 bases, and 16 bases separated the two germline ends. This CDR3 is built from 15 residues. The germline CDR1 and CDR2 sequences are MNHEY and SVGAGI. The CDR3: CASTQGNPHNQPQHF. CDR3 bases: TGTGCCAGCACGCAGGGAAACCCCCACAATCAGCCCCAGCATTTT.

V usage is TRBV5-1 and J usage is TRBJ2-1, with 9 positions matching TRBD2. This CDR3 has 15 residues. Germline CDR1 and CDR2: SGHRS and YFSETQ. V dropped 2 bases and J dropped 5; count of bases not matched to a gene: 5. The DNA for the CDR3 is TGCGCCAGCAGCTTACAAGCGGGAGGAAACAATGAGCAGTTCTTC. Encoded protein: CASSLQAGGNNEQFF.

Written as DNA, the CDR3 is TGTGCCAGTAGTATTGGCAGGGAGGGAGAAGCTTTCTTT. It yields the protein CASSIGREGEAFF. The rearrangement joins TRBV19 to TRBJ1-1, with D maybe TRBD1 (5 bases). The CDR3 covers 13 residues. CDR1 and CDR2 from the germline V gene are LNHDA and SQIVND (reference sequence). V lost 3 bases and J 8 bases, leaving 13 bases between the germline ends.

The chain joins TRBV11-2 to TRBJ2-4; D is uncertain. Germline CDR1 is SGHAT and CDR2 is FQNNGV. This CDR3 contains 15 residues. Trimming left V 3 bases short and J 0 bases short, with 9 bases between. CDR3 nucleotides: TGTGCCAGCAGCTTGACACCTCTAGCCAAAAACATTCAGTACTTC. This encodes CASSLTPLAKNIQYF.

The chain uses TRBV19 and TRBJ2-5; D is perhaps TRBD2 (6 bases). The CDR3 loop spans 16 amino acids. Germline-derived CDR1 and CDR2 are LNHDA and SQIVND (reference sequence). V lost 0 bases and J 5 bases, leaving 16 bases between the germline ends. This CDR3 is CASSIERDSGRETQYF. CDR3 DNA sequence: TGTGCCAGTAGTATAGAGAGGGATTCAGGGAGGGAGACCCAGTACTTC.

The V gene is TRBV5-1, the J gene TRBJ1-1; possible D gene TRBD1, 5 bases. The CDR3 is 14 amino acids. Deletions cut 4 bases from V and 6 bases from J, with 16 bases between. CDR1 is SGHRS and CDR2 is YFSETQ in the germline V gene. The chain's CDR3 is CASSLTGAGAEAFF. The CDR3 nucleotides read TGCGCCAGCAGCCTTACTGGGGCCGGCGCTGAAGCTTTCTTT.

The sample holds one count of this clone. This chain joins TRBV7-8 and TRBJ1-4; TRBD1 might be the D (6 bases). V was pared by 5 bases and J by 0 bases, with 10 bases between. CDR1 and CDR2 from the germline V gene are SGHVS and FQNEAQ. This CDR3 is built from 15 residues. In DNA, the CDR3 is TGTGCCAGCAGCCCTTGGACAGCAACTAATGAAAAACTGTTTTTT. Translating it yields CASSPWTATNEKLFF.

The chain couples TRBV6-4 to TRBJ1-2; a weak D match, TRBD1 (6 bases). Trimming shortened V by 6 bases and J by 10 bases, and 21 bases separated the two germline ends. In germline, CDR1 is MRHNA, CDR2 SNTAGT. This CDR3 spans 14 amino acids. The CDR3 DNA follows: TGTGCCAGCAGGAGGGACACCAATTTCGCGGCCTACACCTTC. Translating gives CASRRDTNFAAYTF.

The chain combines TRBV6-5 with TRBJ2-7, with D maybe TRBD1 (6 bases). The CDR3 contains 14 residues. Germline V gene lookup returns CDR1 MNHEY and CDR2 SVGAGI. The ends were cut back, 9 bases at V and 0 bases at J, with 15 bases in the middle. Here the CDR3 reads CASQKGTPSYEQYF. For the CDR3, the DNA is TGTGCCAGTCAAAAGGGGACACCCTCCTACGAGCAGTACTTC.

The CDR3 sequence is CASSLVGQDYEQYF. CDR3 nucleotide sequence: TGCGCCAGCAGCTTGGTCGGACAAGACTACGAGCAGTACTTC. This chain connects TRBV5-1 to TRBJ2-7; D perhaps matches TRBD1 (5 bases). The CDR3 is 14 residues long. The germline V and J ends were trimmed by 0 bases and 3 bases, with 10 bases remaining between them. The germline gives CDR1 SGHRS, CDR2 YFSETQ.

This sequence joins TRBV3-1 (or the pseudogene TRBV3-2) and TRBJ2-2; 8 bases are shared with TRBD2. The V and J ends lost 0 bases and 8 bases, in that order; junction bases with no gene match: 14. Germline V gene sequence: CDR1 LGHDT, CDR2 YNNKEL (reference sequence). The CDR3 length is 18 residues. The CDR3 DNA reads as TGTGCCAGCAGCCAAGACTTCTTCGGGCTAGCGGGTGGGGGGGAGCTGTTTTTT. Its protein product is CASSQDFFGLAGGGELFF.

As DNA, the CDR3 is TGTGCCAGCAGTTACTCGAAGTGGGGGAGGTATGGCTACACCTTC. Translation gives CASSYSKWGRYGYTF. The chain links TRBV6-5 to TRBJ1-2; possibly TRBD1 for D (5 bases). The germline V gene has CDR1 MNHEY and CDR2 SVGAGI. The V end was cut by 0 bases, the J end by 5 bases, with 13 bases between. This CDR3 comprises 15 residues.

The CDR3: CASSLNTGTGLYEQYF. The CDR3 DNA reads TGCGCCAGCAGCTTAAATACCGGGACAGGGTTATACGAGCAGTACTTC. The rearrangement joins TRBV5-1 to TRBJ2-7; 9 nucleotides line up with TRBD1. This CDR3 contains 16 residues. Germline CDR1 SGHRS, CDR2 YFSETQ. The J segment lost 4 bases and the V segment lost 2 bases, leaving 10 bases of the junction unmatched.

J is TRBJ2-1 and V is TRBV6-6; maybe TRBD1 (6 bases). The length of the CDR3 is 15 residues. Germline V gene data show CDR1 as MNHNY and CDR2 as SVGAGI (reference sequence). The V end was cut by 2 bases, the J end by 3 bases, with 11 bases between. CDR3 in amino acids: CASSYGSGDYNEQFF. The CDR3, as DNA: TGTGCCAGCAGTTACGGGTCAGGGGACTACAATGAGCAGTTCTTC.

The CDR3 DNA sequence: TGTGCCAGCAGCTTAGGGACAGGGAGAGAAAAACTGTTTTTT. The encoded protein is CASSLGTGREKLFF. V is TRBV7-9 and J is TRBJ1-4; 8 positions agree with TRBD1. The CDR3 extends over 14 amino acids. The ends lost 1 base at V and 8 bases at J; junction bases unmatched: 3. Germline V CDR1 and CDR2: SEHNR, FQNEAQ (reference sequence). Using reference TRBV7-9 and TRBJ1-4 for the parts outside the CDR3, the full variable domain is DTGVSQNPRHKITKRGQNVTFRCDPISEHNRLYWYRQTLGQGPEFLTYFQNEAQLEKSRLLSDRFSAERPKGSFSTLEIQRTEQGDSAMYLCASSLGTGREKLFFGSGTQLSVL.

The chain is built from TRBV9 and TRBJ2-1; D might be TRBD1 (5 bases). Germline CDR1 and CDR2: SGDLS and YYNGEE. The CDR3 is made up of 16 amino acids. Trimming left V 3 bases short and J 5 bases short, with 18 bases between. CDR3: CASSEDHGALDNEQFF. CDR3 bases: TGTGCCAGCAGCGAGGACCATGGGGCCCTGGACAATGAGCAGTTCTTC.

This chain links TRBV7-4 with TRBJ2-4; 7 bases map to TRBD2. The CDR3 is made up of 16 amino acids. Germline-derived CDR1 and CDR2 are SGHVT and SQSDAQ. Trimming took 1 base from V and 9 from J; bases not matched to a gene: 12. In nucleotides, the CDR3 is TGTGCCAGCAGCTTAGGTGCTAGCGGCCGATTCGGCATTCAGTACTTC. The encoded protein is CASSLGASGRFGIQYF.

The chain carries TRBV7-3 and TRBJ2-3, with TRBD2 matching 12 bases. Germline CDR1 is SGHTA and CDR2 is FQGTGA. The CDR3 totals 15 residues. With 5 bases clipped from V and 7 bases from J, the junction kept 7 bases outside the gene matches. In DNA, the CDR3 is TGTGCCAGCAGCCTAGCGGGGGGGCTTATGAATACGCAGTATTTT. Its translation is CASSLAGGLMNTQYF.

The chain has TRBV24-1 and TRBJ2-3, with D possibly TRBD2 on 5 matching bases. Trimming removed 3 bases at V and 2 bases at J, with 14 bases between. CDR1 is KGHDR, CDR2 SFDVKD, per germline. The CDR3 runs 16 residues. This CDR3 reads CATSDASGLHTDTQYF. In nucleotides, the CDR3 is TGTGCCACCAGTGATGCATCAGGACTCCACACAGATACGCAGTATTTT.

The genes are TRBV4-1 and TRBJ2-7; 9 bases map to TRBD2. In germline, CDR1 is MGHRA, CDR2 YSYEKL. CDR3 length equals 17 residues. The trim removed 0 bases at V and 7 bases at J, leaving 13 bases unmatched. Here the CDR3 DNA reads TGCGCCAGCAGCCAAGAAGCCCCGGCGGGGGGGAGAGGGGAGCAGTACTTC. It specifies CASSQEAPAGGRGEQYF.